Described below is a single T cell receptor beta chain sequence and its context. It has no known antigen specificity. No clone much larger than this one lies a single base away; base qualities are absent. V and J are trimmed by 5 bases and 6 bases, and the gene matches miss 12 bases of the junction. The cysteine opens and the phenylalanine closes a CDR3 of 16 amino acids. Only the CDR3 DNA stays, 48 bases, in frame from base 1. Sequences SGHTA (CDR1) and FQGNSA (CDR2) are obtained from the germline V gene. This sample was included in a study of blood T cell repertoires in COVID-19 (dated by TCRdb to the early 2020s). General notes on the study: Samples covering the acute and convalescent phases of COVID-19 were provided by collaborators in the United States, Italy and Spain. The material from the prospective study consisted of cDNA or gDNA derived from T cells, B-cell-depleted T cells, or PBMCs. Deeply sampled blood TCRbeta repertoires from subjects exposed to, actively infected with, or recovered from COVID-19 were included in the dataset. The repertoires were made available in a free public database intended to serve as a resource for research on the immune response to SARS-CoV-2. Samples were obtained from the ongoing ImmuneRACE study (first 160 participants) and from roughly 1,300 subjects provided by 6 global collaborators. A de-identified subject ID, COVID-19 status, age in years and sex were almost always included in the sample metadata. Where available, HLA class I and class II types were obtained from metadata supplied by the sample provider rather than from assay-based typing. What the research found in general, with its limitations: The amount of clinical and demographic metadata varied by source and participant and was provided uncurated.

TCRbeta CDR3 regions were amplified from genomic DNA by means of the immunoSEQ Assay, a bias-controlled multiplex PCR. The paper's data handling went like this. Nucleated cell counts per sample were estimated from amplification of reference gene primers within the assay. To quantify the absolute abundance of each unique TCRbeta CDR3 rearrangement, sequence reads were collapsed and filtered. For each sample, productive Simpson clonality was calculated by taking the square root of Simpson's diversity index across productive rearrangements. TCRdb carries this immuneACCESS record with in-frame sequences only. Its versions omit some clonotypes, under half of them owing to an unresolved V gene in the studies checked, with the rest unexplained. V and J calls and clone size are as listed in that table; D and trimming were resolved from the DNA. The sample table contains roughly 240,000 clones; only one count was recorded for roughly 85% of them. 3% to 4% of the sample is held by the ten biggest clonotypes.

Participants in the prospective study were enrolled through a virtual design, were aged about 18 to 90 years, and lived in approximately 24 United States geographic areas. Cohort assignment in the prospective study relied on participant-reported clinical history from a screening survey and a study questionnaire. Exposed participants had been in contact, within 2 weeks of entering the study, with a person who had a PCR-confirmed or clinician-diagnosed case of COVID-19. In the prospective study, mobile phlebotomists collected whole blood, serum and a nasopharyngeal or oropharyngeal swab from each participant. Participants in the prospective study had the option to provide additional blood draws and questionnaires over a 2-month period. Before DNA extraction, blood samples from the prospective study were shipped at room temperature or frozen.

The clonotype comes from a woman aged 40 to 50 who had been exposed to COVID-19. The receptor chain draws on TRBV7-2 and TRBJ1-5, with 8 middle bases fitting TRBD1. Source material: PBMCs or T cells enriched from blood (not recorded which). This receptor has the CDR3 CASSDRDRGASQPQHF. The bases are TGTGCCAGCAGCGACAGAGACAGGGGTGCAAGTCAGCCCCAGCATTTT.